The 7 T cell receptor beta chains below were found in one sample sequenced in a study of cytomegalovirus exposure and HLA in healthy donors (dated by TCRdb to the late 2010s). The method was the immunoSEQ multiplex PCR assay. For the multiplex PCR, a mixture combining 60 forward primers for TCR Vbeta segments and 13 reverse primers for TCR Jbeta segments was used. Drawn from immuneACCESS, this table holds only the in-frame rearrangements with V and J called that TCRdb kept. Clones are partly lost; checked studies trace under half to an unresolved V gene and leave the rest unexplained. This sample gives about 130,000 clones in total; roughly 75% of them show up just once. The ten biggest clones cover 5% to 5.5% of the sample. The sequenced sample was PBMCs. Receptors were obtained from a young man in good health and CMV-seronegative.

This clone came up once. V usage is TRBV28 and J usage is TRBJ2-3; TRBD1 aligns across 7 bases. V shed 5 bases, J shed 4 bases, and the junction held 9 bases outside the gene matches. The germline V gene encodes CDR1 MDHEN and CDR2 SYDVKM. This CDR3 has 15 residues. The CDR3 sequence: CASSGYDRDSDTQYF. The CDR3 nucleotides are TGTGCCAGCAGTGGGTATGACAGGGATTCAGATACGCAGTATTTT.

The gene calls are TRBV7-6 and TRBJ1-1, with D perhaps TRBD1 (5 bases). The CDR3 sequence is 16 residues long. Trimming stripped 1 base from V and 3 bases from J, with 15 bases between. CDR1 is SGHVS, CDR2 FNYEAQ, per germline. The chain's CDR3 is CASSLERGGTYTEAFF. DNA of the CDR3: TGTGCCAGCAGCTTAGAGCGGGGTGGGACGTACACTGAAGCTTTCTTT. Supplemented by reference TRBV7-6 and TRBJ1-1, the full variable domain reads GAGVSQSPRYKVTKRGQDVALRCDPISGHVSLYWYRQALGQGPEFLTYFNYEAQQDKSGLPNDRFSAERPEGSISTLTIQRTEQRDSAMYRCASSLERGGTYTEAFFGQGTRLTVV.

The V call is TRBV18, the J call TRBJ1-1; the match to TRBD1 covers 11 bases. The CDR3 runs 17 residues. From germline, CDR1 is KGHSH and CDR2 LQKENI. V gave up 1 base and J gave up 0 bases; unmatched junction bases: 4. CDR3 residues: CASSPRGQGALNTEAFF. The CDR3, as DNA: TGTGCCAGCTCACCACGTGGACAGGGGGCTTTGAACACTGAAGCTTTCTTT. Full variable domain (rest looked up from reference TRBV18 and TRBJ1-1): NAGVMQNPRHLVRRRGQEARLRCSPMKGHSHVYWYRQLPEEGLKFMVYLQKENIIDESGMPKERFSAEFPKEGPSILRIQQVVRGDSAAYFCASSPRGQGALNTEAFFGQGTRLTVV.

The chain carries TRBV5-4 and TRBJ1-4; 8 positions agree with TRBD1. This CDR3 is built from 17 residues. Germline V gene data show CDR1 as SGHNT and CDR2 as YYREEE (reference sequence). V lost 4 bases, J lost 2 bases, and 10 bases stayed unmatched. The CDR3 DNA reads as TGTGCCAGCAGCACCCGAACAGGGGGGGCGACTAATGAAAAACTGTTTTTT. It encodes CASSTRTGGATNEKLFF.

This chain joins TRBV5-1 and TRBJ2-3, with unresolved D. Germline-derived CDR1 and CDR2 are SGHRS and YFSETQ. Trimming stripped 9 bases from V and 1 base from J, with 12 bases between. The CDR3 is made up of 13 amino acids. CDR3: CATSIDGTDTQYF. The CDR3 DNA reads as TGCGCCACCTCGATAGATGGCACAGATACGCAGTATTTT.

The V call is TRBV29-1, the J call TRBJ2-7; D is unresolved. This CDR3 contains 14 residues. Trimming shortened V by 7 bases and J by 0 bases, and 16 bases separated the two germline ends. Per germline, CDR1 SQVTM and CDR2 ANQGSEA. The CDR3 spells CSAALAASSYEQYF. In DNA, the CDR3 is TGCAGCGCCGCTCTCGCTGCGAGCTCCTACGAGCAGTACTTC.

This clone was seen only once. The V call is TRBV6-4, the J call TRBJ1-3, with D possibly being TRBD1 (6 bases). CDR3 length: 15 amino acids. V lost 6 bases and J lost 0, with 12 bases in between. CDR1 MRHNA and CDR2 SNTAGT come from the germline V gene. Here the CDR3 reads CASRSTGTSGNTIYF. As DNA, the CDR3 is TGTGCCAGCAGGTCTACAGGGACCTCTGGAAACACCATATATTTT.